The following is a T cell receptor (beta chain) sequence with its context. What it recognizes is unknown. This specimen belongs to a study of T cell responses to AZD1222 COVID-19 vaccine. CDR3 size: 13 residues. Germline V CDR1 and CDR2: MGHDK, SYGVNS. Trimming cost V 5 bases and J 3 bases; bases outside gene matches: 0. Generated by immunoSEQ multiplex PCR, the TCRdb table keeps only in-frame clones and is missing some. Among about 78,000 clones, roughly 87% were seen once, and the ten largest hold roughly a quarter. Study-wide results and caveats: Nearly half of spike-specific TCRs reportedly target variant regions that are unmutated in the B.1.351 and B.1.1.7 variants.

This TCR derives from an adult in good health. The rearrangement uses TRBV25-1 and TRBJ2-1; 8 bases are a match to TRBD2. Specimen: peripheral blood, collected on day 0 of AZD1222 vaccination. The CDR3 region is CASSTSGYNEQFF. The CDR3 nucleotides read TGTGCCAGCAGTACTAGCGGCTACAATGAGCAGTTCTTC.